This T cell receptor (beta chain) was observed in a study of identical twins. cDNA molecules carried unique molecular identifiers, and template switching added a universal primer site. TCRdb re-called the 5' RACE reads with MiXCR, one entry per CDR3 protein. The sample lists 500,000 or so distinct CDR3 sequences; about 13% were seen once. V dropped 8 bases and J dropped 10 bases, with 15 bases sitting between them. This CDR3 region has 13 residues. From germline, CDR1 is MNHNS and CDR2 SASEGT. This sample was shared with a second study, whose subject was yellow fever vaccine responses in identical twins.

The sequenced sample consisted of CD4+ T cells sorted from blood. The source of this sequence is a woman aged 18-29 years in good health. The chain combines TRBV6-1 with TRBJ1-6; D unclear. In nucleotides, the CDR3 is TGTGCCAGCTTTCTGACGGGAGGGTCACCCCTCCACTTT. The encoded protein is CASFLTGGSPLHF.